The 27 T cell receptor beta chains below were found in one sample sequenced in a study of blood T cell repertoires in COVID-19. Assay used: immunoSEQ multiplex PCR; TCRdb lists only in-frame clones, some missing. The data show under 20,000 clones, around 94% seen once. The sample was peripheral blood. The receptor source for this set is a human donor in a cohort sampled during active COVID-19.

The gene calls are TRBV4-1 and TRBJ2-6, with D possibly TRBD1 on 6 matching bases. The germline gives CDR1 MGHRA, CDR2 YSYEKL. This CDR3 has 17 residues. V lost 6 bases to trimming and J lost 0 bases, with 15 bases between them. Here the CDR3 reads CASSRQASSSGANVLTF. The CDR3 nucleotides are TGCGCCAGCAGTCGACAGGCCTCTAGCTCTGGGGCCAACGTCCTGACTTTC.

The genes are TRBV5-4 and TRBJ2-7, with D tentatively TRBD1 (6 bases). There are 15 residues in the CDR3. Germline CDR1 is SGHNT and CDR2 is YYREEE (reference sequence). Trimming left V 7 bases short and J 2 bases short, with 19 bases between. This chain's CDR3 is CASSEDGRGPYEQYF. Written as DNA, the CDR3 is TGTGCCAGCTCCGAAGACGGCAGGGGCCCCTACGAGCAGTACTTC.

This chain uses TRBV29-1 with TRBJ1-1; D remains unclear. Germline CDR1 SQVTM, CDR2 ANQGSEA. Trimming shortened V by 1 base and J by 8 bases, and 5 bases separated the two germline ends. This CDR3 region has 10 residues. CDR3 sequence reads: CSVEVTEAFF. CDR3 coding DNA: TGCAGCGTTGAAGTGACAGAAGCTTTCTTT.

This clone was counted a few times. The chain is built from TRBV29-1 and TRBJ2-7, with unresolved D. Trimming removed 5 bases at V and 0 bases at J, with 5 bases between. Germline CDR1 and CDR2: SQVTM and ANQGSEA. There are 11 residues in the CDR3. This chain's CDR3 is CSVSNSYEQYF. Written as DNA, the CDR3 is TGCAGCGTTTCTAACTCCTACGAGCAGTACTTC.

This chain joins TRBV5-1 and TRBJ2-2, with D possibly matching TRBD2 (5 bases). CDR3 length: 13 amino acids. Germline V gene data show CDR1 as SGHRS and CDR2 as YFSETQ. The V end lost 5 bases, the J end lost 5 bases, and 10 bases lay between the germline ends. CDR3 nucleotides: TGCGCCAGCAGGGACTTTACAACCGGGGAGCTGTTTTTT. Residues: CASRDFTTGELFF. Using reference TRBV5-1 and TRBJ2-2 for the parts outside the CDR3, the full variable domain is KAGVTQTPRYLIKTRGQQVTLSCSPISGHRSVSWYQQTPGQGLQFLFEYFSETQRNKGNFPGRFSGRQFSNSRSEMNVSTLELGDSALYLCASRDFTTGELFFGEGSRLTVL.

V gene TRBV5-4 combines with J gene TRBJ2-7; maybe TRBD2 (5 bases). The germline CDR1 and CDR2 sequences are SGHNT and YYREEE (reference sequence). This CDR3 comprises 16 residues. V was cut by 1 base and J by 2 bases, with 16 bases left in between. CDR3 DNA sequence: TGTGCCAGCAGCTTGAGCGGTTTAGGGCGTACCTACGAGCAGTACTTC. It yields the protein CASSLSGLGRTYEQYF.

V gene TRBV7-9 combines with J gene TRBJ1-1; D may be TRBD1 (6 bases). This CDR3 contains 13 residues. In germline, CDR1 is SEHNR, CDR2 FQNEAQ (reference sequence). Between the trimmed V and J ends, which lost 8 bases and 3 bases, there was a span of 13 bases. The CDR3 DNA follows: TGTGCCAGCCGATACAGGGCCGACACTGAAGCTTTCTTT. Translated: CASRYRADTEAFF.

This chain connects TRBV11-1 to TRBJ1-1; D ambiguous. The CDR3 covers 11 residues. V dropped 5 bases and J dropped 2 bases, with 3 bases sitting between them. CDR1 SGHAT and CDR2 FQDESV come from the germline V gene (reference sequence). The CDR3 sequence: CASSPNTEAFF. CDR3 nucleotide sequence: TGTGCCAGCAGCCCTAACACTGAAGCTTTCTTT.

In this sample, this clone turned up a few times. The rearrangement joins TRBV7-6 to TRBJ2-7, with 11 bases aligning to TRBD2. The CDR3 totals 16 residues. Germline-derived CDR1 and CDR2 are SGHVS and FNYEAQ. V lost 1 base and J lost 4; bases outside the gene matches: 6. The CDR3 is CASSLGGLADLYEQYF. CDR3 DNA sequence: TGTGCCAGCAGCTTAGGGGGACTAGCGGACCTATACGAGCAGTACTTC.

The V call is TRBV5-4, the J call TRBJ2-2; maybe TRBD1 (6 bases). Looked up from germline, CDR1 is SGHNT and CDR2 is YYREEE (reference sequence). The V gene lost 2 bases and the J gene lost 6 bases, with 11 bases spanning the gap. This CDR3 is built from 14 residues. The CDR3 here is CASSFSGVAGELFF. In nucleotides, the CDR3 is TGTGCCAGCAGCTTTTCAGGGGTGGCCGGGGAGCTGTTTTTT.

The chain carries TRBV6-5 and TRBJ1-5; tentative D call: TRBD1 (5 bases). Trimming removed 7 bases at V and 9 bases at J, with 10 bases between. The CDR3 length is 11 residues. The germline V gene encodes CDR1 MNHEY and CDR2 SVGAGI. This chain's CDR3 is CASIQRGPQHF. CDR3 nucleotide sequence: TGTGCCAGCATCCAAAGGGGGCCCCAGCATTTT.

The chain employs TRBV4-3 and TRBJ2-2; D gene unclear. The V gene's germline CDR1 is LGHNA and CDR2 YSLEER. The CDR3 extends over 13 amino acids. V was pared by 1 base and J by 3 bases, with 3 bases between. The chain's CDR3 is CASSQAYTGELFF. The DNA of the CDR3 is TGCGCCAGCAGCCAAGCCTACACCGGGGAGCTGTTTTTT.

This clone appeared once. V gene TRBV18 combines with J gene TRBJ2-1; no firm D call. This CDR3 has 14 residues. The V and J ends lost 3 bases and 3 bases respectively, with 9 bases between them. Germline values: CDR1 KGHSH, CDR2 LQKENI. In nucleotides, the CDR3 is TGTGCCAGCTCACCGGCATTTGGCTACAATGAGCAGTTCTTC. It is translated as CASSPAFGYNEQFF.

V and J are TRBV27 and TRBJ2-5, with a weak D call TRBD2 (6 bases). This CDR3 contains 13 residues. The germline CDR1 and CDR2 sequences are MNHEY and SMNVEV (reference sequence). The germline V and J ends were trimmed by 6 bases and 5 bases, with 13 bases remaining between them. DNA of the CDR3: TGTGCCAGCAGCGGGGGAATGCGGGAGACCCAGTACTTC. This encodes CASSGGMRETQYF.

CDR3 coding DNA: TGTGCCAGCAGCCAGCGGGGGGATTCCTACGAGCAGTACTTC. This translates into CASSQRGDSYEQYF. The chain recombines TRBV4-2 with TRBJ2-7, with TRBD2 matching over 8 bases. This CDR3 spans 14 amino acids. The ends lost 3 bases at V and 1 base at J; junction bases unmatched: 2. Per germline, CDR1 LGHNA and CDR2 YNFKEQ.

The rearrangement uses TRBV21-1 and TRBJ2-7; the D segment call TRBD1 is taken from the table without a DNA check. TRBV21-1 is reported as a pseudogene. CDR3 size: 17 residues. DNA for the CDR3: TGTGCCAGCAGCACCGATGGGGTGGGGGACACTACCTACGAGCAGTACTTC. Amino acids: CASSTDGVGDTTYEQYF.

The rearrangement links TRBV7-6 to TRBJ2-3, with D unclear. The germline CDR1 and CDR2 sequences are SGHVS and FNYEAQ. The V end was cut by 5 bases, the J end by 2 bases, with 14 bases between. This CDR3 is built from 15 residues. CDR3 amino acids: CASSLQQRNTDTQYF. The DNA of the CDR3 is TGTGCCAGCAGCCTACAACAGAGAAACACAGATACGCAGTATTTT.

The rearrangement joins TRBV5-5 to TRBJ1-3, with D perhaps matching TRBD1 (5 bases). The germline CDR1 and CDR2 sequences are SGHKS and YYEKEE (reference sequence). V lost 4 bases, J lost 0 bases, and 11 bases lay in between. The CDR3 is 15 residues long. This CDR3 is CASSPTDLSGNTIYF. The CDR3 DNA reads as TGTGCCAGCAGCCCGACAGACCTCTCTGGAAACACCATATATTTT.

J is TRBJ1-1 and V is TRBV28; no clear D. Germline V gives CDR1 MDHEN, CDR2 SYDVKM. The CDR3 has 13 amino acids. The ends were cut back, 3 bases at V and 1 base at J, with 6 bases in the middle. CDR3: CASSFGENTEAFF. For the CDR3, the DNA is TGTGCCAGCAGTTTCGGTGAGAACACTGAAGCTTTCTTT.

The CDR3 DNA sequence: TGCGCCAGCAGCTTGGACAGGGATCTGATTAATGAAAAACTGTTTTTT. Amino acids: CASSLDRDLINEKLFF. The rearrangement links TRBV5-1 to TRBJ1-4, with a weak D call TRBD1 (6 bases). Germline CDR1 reads SGHRS; CDR2 reads YFSETQ. This CDR3 is built from 16 residues. Trimming removed 0 bases at V and 4 bases at J, with 13 bases between.

This clone appeared a few times. This chain connects TRBV6-1 to TRBJ1-5; D is uncertain. From germline, CDR1 is MNHNS and CDR2 SASEGT. This CDR3 region has 14 residues. The V end was cut by 2 bases, the J end by 0 bases, with 5 bases between. As DNA, the CDR3 is TGTGCCAGCAGTGAACAGTATAGCAATCAGCCCCAGCATTTT. Its translation: CASSEQYSNQPQHF.

The V call is TRBV12-3 or TRBV12-4, the J call TRBJ2-1; D is perhaps TRBD1 (6 bases). CDR3 length equals 13 residues. The V end lost 1 base, the J end lost 6 bases, and 7 bases lay between the germline ends. The CDR3 DNA follows: TGTGCCAGCAGTTTAGACAGGGTCAATGAGCAGTTCTTC. As protein: CASSLDRVNEQFF.

This clone was picked up a small number of times. The chain recombines TRBV27 with TRBJ2-7, with D possibly being TRBD1 (6 bases). The CDR3 contains 15 residues. Per the germline V gene, CDR1 is MNHEY and CDR2 is SMNVEV (reference sequence). Trimming removed 4 bases at V and 3 bases at J, with 16 bases between. The CDR3, as DNA: TGTGCCAGCAGTTCTATTACAGGGTTTCACTACGAGCAGTACTTC. It is translated as CASSSITGFHYEQYF.

V gene TRBV7-8 combines with J gene TRBJ1-2; 8 bases map to TRBD1. Germline V gene lookup returns CDR1 SGHVS and CDR2 FQNEAQ. Trimming removed 6 bases from V and 3 bases from J; junction bases left unmatched: 9. The CDR3 is 15 amino acids. The CDR3 DNA sequence: TGTGCCAGCAGTTGGACAGGGCGAACGGACTATGGCTACACCTTC. Residues: CASSWTGRTDYGYTF.

This clone was counted once. V is TRBV20-1 and J is TRBJ1-1; D perhaps matches TRBD1 (5 bases). Germline CDR1 DFQATT, CDR2 SNEGSKA (reference sequence). The CDR3 covers 11 residues. The CDR3 DNA follows: TGCACCTTAAGTGGGGGGTTTGAAGCTTTCTTT. Its translation: CTLSGGFEAFF.

This clone was seen more than once but under ten times. V is TRBV5-1 and J is TRBJ1-1; TRBD1 agrees at 10 bases. The CDR3 runs 14 residues. The trim removed 5 bases at V and 1 base at J, leaving 2 bases unmatched. Germline V gene lookup returns CDR1 SGHRS and CDR2 YFSETQ. The CDR3 nucleotides are TGCGCCAGCAGGACAGGGGGCACGAACACTGAAGCTTTCTTT. It is translated as CASRTGGTNTEAFF.

CDR3: CASSLALGSEGNEQFF. CDR3 in DNA: TGTGCCAGCAGCTTGGCCCTGGGGAGTGAAGGGAATGAGCAGTTCTTC. V usage is TRBV5-4 and J usage is TRBJ2-1; possible D gene TRBD2, 5 bases. The germline V gene encodes CDR1 SGHNT and CDR2 YYREEE (reference sequence). The CDR3 has 16 residues. V lost 0 bases, J lost 7 bases, and 17 bases lay in between.